The subject of this entry is one T cell receptor (beta chain). Antigen unknown. These data originate in a study of CD8+ T cells in alopecia areata. Overall study findings and caveats: Patients shared TCRs less clearly than mice did, possibly for HLA-related reasons. Researchers report lesional scalp, most notably alopecia totalis/universalis, outstripped normal scalp in clonality. Scalp sample sequencing also detects resident alphabeta T cells of normal skin.

Following extraction, RNA underwent reverse transcription to cDNA, which served as the sequencing template. The data were produced by immunoSEQ multiplex PCR, yet TCRdb's version contains in-frame clones alone and is incomplete. The table has about 200,000 clones, about 56% seen once; the top ten hold 4% to 6%. The CDR3 extends over 15 amino acids. Germline V gene sequence: CDR1 MGHRA, CDR2 YSYEKL. The germline V and J ends were trimmed by 0 bases and 4 bases, with 12 bases remaining between them. PBMCs were stained for CD3, CD4 and CD8, and CD4+ and CD8+ T cells were sorted. The sequence was obtained from a human donor in good health. Sequencing used CD8+ T cells sorted from blood. V usage is TRBV4-1 and J usage is TRBJ1-2; the D is unclear. The DNA of the CDR3 is TGCGCCAGCAGCCAAGAAGGCGGCAGAGGCTATGGCTACACCTTC. Translation: CASSQEGGRGYGYTF.